Shown below are 22 T cell receptor beta chains from a single sample sequenced in a study of identical twins. One entry per CDR3 protein, called by TCRdb with MiXCR from the 5' RACE reads. In the table there are fewer than 250,000 distinct CDR3 sequences, 6.5% to 9% of which are singletons. These same data were also listed under a study on yellow fever vaccine responses in identical twins.

Sequencing input: CD8+ T cells sorted from blood. Receptor source: a woman younger than 30 in good health.

This clonotype was counted only a few times. The V and J genes are TRBV4-1 and TRBJ1-1; D uncertain. The ends were cut back, 0 bases at V and 0 bases at J, with 8 bases in the middle. This CDR3 is built from 15 residues. CDR1 and CDR2 from the germline V gene are MGHRA and YSYEKL. DNA for the CDR3: TGCGCCAGCAGCCAAGATCGTCGGATGAACACTGAAGCTTTCTTT. It is translated as CASSQDRRMNTEAFF.

Ten or more counts support this clonotype. The chain's CDR3 is CSVVEPLYNEQFF. DNA of the CDR3: TGCAGCGTTGTAGAGCCCCTCTACAATGAGCAGTTCTTC. The chain carries TRBV29-1 and TRBJ2-1, with D unresolved. This CDR3 has 13 amino acids. Germline V gene lookup returns CDR1 SQVTM and CDR2 ANQGSEA. The V and J ends lost 4 bases and 3 bases respectively, with 10 bases between them.

This clonotype was detected many times. The rearrangement joins TRBV3-1 to TRBJ2-7, with 8 bases matching TRBD1. Germline-derived CDR1 and CDR2 are LGHDT and YNNKEL (reference sequence). This CDR3 spans 15 amino acids. V trimming: 6 bases; J trimming: 1 base; junction bases outside the gene matches: 8. CDR3 in DNA: TGTGCCAGCAGTTTCGGACAGGGCGGGTCCTACGAGCAGTACTTC. The encoded protein is CASSFGQGGSYEQYF.

The gene calls are TRBV7-9 and TRBJ2-7, with a tentative D call TRBD1 (6 bases). The germline CDR1 and CDR2 sequences are SEHNR and FQNEAQ (reference sequence). V was trimmed by 0 bases and J by 3 bases, leaving 15 bases between them. This CDR3 region has 16 residues. CDR3 bases: TGTGCCAGCAGCTTAGCGCAACAGGGCCGCAACTACGAGCAGTACTTC. Translated, it gives CASSLAQQGRNYEQYF.

This clonotype has more than one count but fewer than ten. The chain joins TRBV4-1 to TRBJ1-5; tentative D call: TRBD1 (5 bases). The CDR3 consists of 14 residues. CDR1 and CDR2 from the germline V gene are MGHRA and YSYEKL. V was trimmed by 1 base and J by 4 bases, leaving 8 bases between them. The CDR3 spells CASSQGAGNQPQHF. The CDR3 DNA sequence: TGCGCCAGCAGCCAAGGGGCAGGGAATCAGCCCCAGCATTTT.

Only a few counts were recorded for this clonotype. The rearrangement uses TRBV28 and TRBJ2-7; D may match TRBD1 or TRBD2 (5 bases each). V lost 6 bases and J 2 bases, leaving 11 bases between the germline ends. The germline gives CDR1 MDHEN, CDR2 SYDVKM. CDR3 size: 13 residues. The CDR3 sequence: CASRRRTTYEQYV. CDR3 sequence (DNA): TGTGCCAGCAGGAGGAGGACAACCTACGAGCAGTACGTC.

This clonotype has a count of ten or more. This chain connects TRBV29-1 to TRBJ1-2, with 10 bases lining up with TRBD1. CDR1 and CDR2 (germline): SQVTM, ANQGSEA. Germline trimming cut 6 bases from V and 3 bases from J; bases unmatched to any gene: 7. This CDR3 spans 14 amino acids. CDR3 loop: CSVIRTGGDYGYTF. Here the CDR3 DNA reads TGCAGCGTCATTCGGACAGGGGGTGACTATGGCTACACCTTC.

Ten or more counts support this clonotype. J is TRBJ2-7 and V is TRBV13; 7 bases are shared with TRBD2. The trim removed 0 bases at V and 4 bases at J, leaving 3 bases unmatched. The germline CDR1 and CDR2 sequences are PRHDT and FYEKMQ (reference sequence). The CDR3 runs to 14 residues. The CDR3 sequence: CASSLGGTTYEQYF. The CDR3 coding sequence is TGTGCCAGCAGCTTAGGCGGGACTACGTACGAGCAGTACTTC.

This clonotype was picked up a small number of times. The chain links TRBV27 to TRBJ2-7; TRBD1 agrees at 9 bases. V dropped 5 bases and J dropped 7; count of bases not matched to a gene: 6. This CDR3 contains 13 residues. Germline V lookup: CDR1 MNHEY, CDR2 SMNVEV (reference sequence). CDR3 DNA sequence: TGTGCCAGCAGTCCCAACAGGGGGCGAGAGCAGTACGTC. Protein product: CASSPNRGREQYV.

This clonotype showed up many times. The chain joins TRBV4-1 to TRBJ2-1; D is perhaps TRBD1 or TRBD2 (5 bases each). The CDR3 runs 15 residues. Germline lookup yields CDR1 MGHRA and CDR2 YSYEKL. Between the trimmed V and J ends, which lost 4 bases and 7 bases, there was a span of 17 bases. Here the CDR3 DNA reads TGCGCCAGCAGCCCCGGGGCGGTCCTTCGAAATGAGCAGTTCTTC. Translating gives CASSPGAVLRNEQFF.

Ten or more counts support this clonotype. The chain joins TRBV28 to TRBJ2-1; tentatively, D is TRBD2 (5 bases). Trimming pared 6 bases from V and 3 bases from J, leaving 12 bases between. Per the germline V gene, CDR1 is MDHEN and CDR2 is SYDVKM. The CDR3 has 14 residues. CDR3 residues: CASSPVEGYNEQFF. The CDR3 DNA follows: TGTGCCAGCAGCCCTGTTGAGGGCTACAATGAGCAGTTCTTC.

This clonotype has a count of ten or more. V gene TRBV12-3 or TRBV12-4 combines with J gene TRBJ1-5; D perhaps matches TRBD1 (6 bases). The CDR3 loop spans 15 amino acids. The V end was cut by 7 bases, the J end by 2 bases, with 15 bases between. This chain's CDR3 is CASTGGGGGNQPQHF. The CDR3 DNA sequence: TGTGCCAGCACTGGAGGGGGAGGTGGCAATCAGCCCCAGCATTTT.

J is TRBJ2-3 and V is TRBV15, with D perhaps given as TRBD1 or TRBD2 (5 bases each). V lost 1 base to trimming and J lost 4 bases, with 9 bases between them. The CDR3 totals 14 residues. Per germline, CDR1 LNHNV and CDR2 YYDKDF (reference sequence). CDR3 in amino acids: CATSRGRDADTQYF. The CDR3 nucleotides are TGTGCCACCAGCAGAGGCCGGGACGCAGATACGCAGTATTTT.

This clonotype was recorded at least ten times. CDR3 nucleotides: TGCGCCAGCAGCCACCCAGGACAGGGTGGGGCCACAGATACGCAGTATTTT. It specifies CASSHPGQGGATDTQYF. This rearrangement joins TRBV4-1 to TRBJ2-3; 8 nucleotides match TRBD1. CDR1 is MGHRA and CDR2 is YSYEKL in the germline V gene. The CDR3 has 17 amino acids. With V trimmed by 3 bases and J by 2 bases, 10 bases remained unmatched.

This clonotype was seen many times. This chain joins TRBV6-1 and TRBJ1-2; 7 bases agree with TRBD1. The length of the CDR3 is 15 residues. V shed 2 bases, J shed 3 bases, and the junction held 6 bases outside the gene matches. Germline V gives CDR1 MNHNS, CDR2 SASEGT. The chain's CDR3 is CASSESAGGYYGYTF. The CDR3, as DNA: TGTGCCAGCAGTGAAAGCGCAGGGGGTTACTATGGCTACACCTTC.

This clonotype was recorded a few times. This rearrangement joins TRBV7-9 to TRBJ2-7, with TRBD1 matching over 7 bases. Trimming removed 5 bases from V and 4 bases from J; junction bases left unmatched: 8. Germline assignment: CDR1 SEHNR and CDR2 FQNEAQ (reference sequence). The CDR3 has 14 residues. CDR3 loop: CASSAPGQTYEQYF. CDR3 nucleotides: TGTGCCAGCAGCGCCCCGGGACAGACATACGAGCAGTACTTC.

This clonotype was counted a few times. The chain couples TRBV4-1 to TRBJ2-2, with TRBD2 identical over 11 bases. Per the germline V gene, CDR1 is MGHRA and CDR2 is YSYEKL. V was pared by 4 bases and J by 6 bases, with 7 bases of the junction left unmatched. The CDR3 has 16 residues. The CDR3 region has the DNA TGCGCCAGCAGCCGTTTAGCGGGGGGGCCGGCCGGGGAGCTGTTTTTT. This codes for CASSRLAGGPAGELFF.

This clonotype was seen only a few times. This rearrangement joins TRBV4-1 to TRBJ2-3, with 10 bases that match TRBD1. CDR1 is MGHRA and CDR2 is YSYEKL in the germline V gene. With V trimmed by 0 bases and J by 3 bases, 6 bases remained unmatched. CDR3 length: 17 amino acids. The CDR3 is CASSQELRTGGTDTQYF. The CDR3, as DNA: TGCGCCAGCAGCCAAGAATTGAGGACAGGGGGAACAGATACGCAGTATTTT.

There are many counts of this clonotype. The chain couples TRBV7-9 to TRBJ2-2; D gene uncertain. The CDR3 sequence is 11 residues long. V lost 4 bases, J lost 5 bases, and 2 bases lay in between. Germline CDR1 is SEHNR and CDR2 is FQNEAQ (reference sequence). The CDR3 nucleotides read TGTGCCAGCAGCTGGACCGGGGAGCTGTTTTTT. Its translation is CASSWTGELFF. Full variable domain (rest looked up from reference TRBV7-9 and TRBJ2-2): DTGVSQNPRHKITKRGQNVTFRCDPISEHNRLYWYRQTLGQGPEFLTYFQNEAQLEKSRLLSDRFSAERPKGSFSTLEIQRTEQGDSAMYLCASSWTGELFFGEGSRLTVL.

There are many counts of this clonotype. CDR3 amino acids: CASSDRAEDTQYF. The CDR3, as DNA: TGTGCCAGCAGTGACAGGGCGGAAGATACGCAGTATTTT. The chain recombines TRBV6-4 with TRBJ2-3; D not certain. V gave up 2 bases and J gave up 5 bases, with 8 bases separating them. The germline CDR1 and CDR2 sequences are MRHNA and SNTAGT. CDR3 length: 13 residues.

This clonotype was observed many times. The CDR3 DNA reads as TGTGCCACCCGGGACGGCTACAATGAGCAGTTCTTC. This translates into CATRDGYNEQFF. This chain links TRBV24-1 with TRBJ2-1; D is tentatively TRBD1 or TRBD2 (5 bases each). Per germline, CDR1 KGHDR and CDR2 SFDVKD. The V and J ends lost 9 bases and 3 bases respectively, with 8 bases between them. This CDR3 comprises 12 residues.

In its sample, this clonotype was seen a few times. The rearrangement joins TRBV4-1 to TRBJ2-2; tentatively, D is TRBD1 (6 bases). Looked up from germline, CDR1 is MGHRA and CDR2 is YSYEKL. This CDR3 spans 20 amino acids. Between the trimmed V and J ends, which lost 0 bases and 0 bases, there was a span of 20 bases. CDR3: CASSQDWTGQSPANTGELFF. The DNA for the CDR3 is TGCGCCAGCAGCCAAGATTGGACGGGACAATCCCCCGCGAACACCGGGGAGCTGTTTTTT.